One sample yielded the 8 T cell receptor beta chains listed below, sequenced in a study of regulatory T cells in long-lasting Graves disease. Time point specified: newly diagnosed GD, antithyroid drugs for less than 3 months. Extracted PBMC RNA gave rise to the TCR library. Assembly of TCR beta libraries relied on iRepertoire HTBI primers together with Arm-PCR of CDR3 regions. TCRdb processed the multiplex PCR reads anew with MiXCR; each CDR3 protein has one entry. The table records approximately 360,000 distinct CDR3 sequences, 10% to 15% of them present only once. The sample was also linked to a second study, of T cells in Graves' hyperthyroidism and ophthalmopathy.

Sequencing used peripheral blood mononuclear cells (PBMCs), obtained at new diagnosis, from a patient treated with antithyroid drugs. The receptors stem from a young woman with Graves disease.

This clonotype occurred a few times. The chain carries TRBV3-1 and TRBJ2-2, with 7 bases that match TRBD1. The germline V gene has CDR1 LGHDT and CDR2 YNNKEL (reference sequence). This CDR3 contains 14 residues. The junction had 6 bases not matched to a gene; V was cut back by 5 bases and J by 6 bases. CDR3 nucleotides: TGTGCCAGCAGCACAAGACAGGGAGCCGGGGAGCTGTTTTTT. Encoded protein: CASSTRQGAGELFF.

This clonotype came up many times. This chain links TRBV28 with TRBJ2-7, with D tentatively TRBD1 or TRBD2 (5 bases each). CDR1 and CDR2 (germline): MDHEN, SYDVKM. The CDR3 runs to 16 residues. V lost 0 bases, J lost 6 bases, and 18 bases lay in between. The CDR3, as DNA: TGTGCCAGCAGTTTATGGGGCTTAGGGACGGCCCCCGAGCAGTACTTC. Residues: CASSLWGLGTAPEQYF.

The chain has TRBV10-3 and TRBJ2-7; 8 bases are a match to TRBD1. There are 15 residues in the CDR3. CDR1 is ENHRY, CDR2 SYGVKD, per germline. V was pared by 1 base and J by 4 bases, with 6 bases of the junction left unmatched. In nucleotides, the CDR3 is TGTGCCATCAGTGAGTTGACAGGGGCTAGGTACGAGCAGTACTTC. Its protein is CAISELTGARYEQYF.

The chain couples TRBV4-1 to TRBJ1-2; 10 nucleotides line up with TRBD1. Germline CDR1 is MGHRA and CDR2 is YSYEKL. V lost 5 bases and J lost 7; bases outside the gene matches: 16. The CDR3 contains 17 residues. The DNA for the CDR3 is TGCGCCAGCAGCGTCCGGGACAGGGGCCGCGGTGTGGGTGGCTACACCTTC. Protein sequence: CASSVRDRGRGVGGYTF.

At least ten counts were recorded for this clonotype. The V gene is TRBV20-1, the J gene TRBJ2-1; 7 nucleotides line up with TRBD2. From germline, CDR1 is DFQATT and CDR2 SNEGSKA (reference sequence). The CDR3 is 16 residues long. With V trimmed by 2 bases and J by 5 bases, 12 bases remained unmatched. The CDR3 DNA reads TGCAGTGCTAGAAGTGGAAGTGGGAGGGATAACAATGAGCAGTTCTTC. It codes for CSARSGSGRDNNEQFF.

This clonotype was seen many times. The chain couples TRBV19 to TRBJ1-2; TRBD1 matches 9 bases. Trimming removed 6 bases from V and 5 bases from J; junction bases left unmatched: 4. The germline CDR1 and CDR2 sequences are LNHDA and SQIVND (reference sequence). This CDR3 spans 13 amino acids. CDR3 loop: CASSGQGIYGYTF. The CDR3 region has the DNA TGTGCCAGTAGCGGACAGGGGATTTATGGCTACACCTTC. The entire variable domain, with the rest obtained from reference TRBV19 and TRBJ1-2, is as follows: DGGITQSPKYLFRKEGQNVTLSCEQNLNHDAMYWYRQDPGQGLRLIYYSQIVNDFQKGDIAEGYSVSREKKESFPLTVTSAQKNPTAFYLCASSGQGIYGYTFGSGTRLTVV.

V gene TRBV5-6 combines with J gene TRBJ1-3; a possible D gene is TRBD1 (5 bases). Germline V gene sequence: CDR1 SGHDT, CDR2 YYEEEE. V was cut by 0 bases and J by 3 bases, with 13 bases left in between. The CDR3 is 16 amino acids. The CDR3: CASSLASGGSGNTIYF. CDR3 in DNA: TGTGCCAGCAGCTTGGCTTCGGGGGGAAGTGGAAACACCATATATTTT.

There are many counts of this clonotype. V and J are TRBV7-8 and TRBJ2-5; 15 positions match TRBD2. Per the germline V gene, CDR1 is SGHVS and CDR2 is FQNEAQ. V shed 4 bases, J shed 5 bases, and the junction held 2 bases outside the gene matches. The CDR3 runs 15 residues. The CDR3 sequence: CASSYGTSGRETQYF. The CDR3 bases are TGTGCCAGCAGCTACGGGACTAGCGGGAGGGAGACCCAGTACTTC.